This entry concerns a single T cell receptor beta chain. This clonotype appeared many times. The clone's antigen remains unknown. Nothing much larger sits one base from this clone, and base qualities are not available. The data were obtained in a study of CD8 T cells in ankylosing spondylitis (dated by TCRdb to 2015 to 2018). A note on the overall study: The study set out to find disease-linked TCR variants by profiling T cell receptor beta repertoires in ankylosing spondylitis patients and healthy donors. The full study cohort comprised about 25 ankylosing spondylitis patients and about a hundred healthy donors. Samples of peripheral blood were taken, and for ankylosing spondylitis patients, synovial fluid was collected as well.

TCRdb shows the sequencer as Illumina HiSeq 2500. Quantitative 5'-RACE with molecular barcodes was the method used to prepare the TCR beta libraries. The authors' analysis ran thus. To identify disease-linked TCR variants, a new computational method was used, one built on a probabilistic model of VDJ rearrangement. Clones were called with MiXCR by TCRdb after fastp trimmed the public reads at Q25, and only in-frame beta chains were retained. Identical CDR3 proteins give one entry, which carries the most common genes and DNA. These V and J calls derive from TCRdb rather than the authors' analysis. This sample lists more than 300,000 distinct CDR3 sequences; under 14% were detected once. Roughly 9.5% of the sample rests with the top ten. The investigation overall reported the following: According to the report, matched synovial fluid samples from ankylosing spondylitis patients were significantly enriched for the disease-linked clones. Some motif variants had previously been reported in the synovial fluid and blood of reactive arthritis patients, which suggests shared mechanisms of disease initiation. The disease-linked clones had a CD8+ phenotype and were found at relatively low frequencies in peripheral blood. A TCR beta motif made up of several highly homologous amino acid variants appeared to be characteristic of blood from ankylosing spondylitis patients.

The source is a female donor with ankylosing spondylitis or in good health (not recorded which). Material: blood, either unsorted or a sorted T cell fraction (not recorded which).

Read as DNA, the sequence is TGCAGTGCTAGAGATACTAGCGGGAGATCCTACAATGAGCAGTTCTTC. Its translation is CSARDTSGRSYNEQFF. This receptor chain uses TRBV20-1 and TRBJ2-1, with 11 central nucleotides matching TRBD2. After removal of 0 bases from V and 1 base from J, the junction retains 2 bases not matched to a gene. The CDR3 covers 16 residues, taking in both the cysteine and the phenylalanine. Only the CDR3 DNA stays, 48 bases, in frame from base 1. The germline V gene (reference sequence) gives CDR1 as DFQATT and CDR2 as SNEGSKA.